These T cell receptor beta chains were read from a single sample in a study of cytomegalovirus exposure and HLA in healthy donors. Clones were read by immunoSEQ multiplex PCR, and TCRdb kept only the in-frame ones, dropping some. The sample lists around 40,000 clones, about 60% seen once, with 8% to 9.5% in the top ten. Sequenced input: PBMCs. The receptors originated from a human donor in good health. CDR3s include the opening cysteine and the closing phenylalanine or tryptophan. Each record gives: V gene, J gene, D gene, clone size, CDR3 DNA, CDR3 protein. The D gene is left open where the match is weak. Rows may omit the clone size; those that give it use once, few, many or a size class.

v_gene: TRBV7-2
j_gene: TRBJ2-7
d_gene: .
abundance: .
CDR3nt: TGTGCCAGCAGCCTGAGACAGCCCTCCCTCGGGCAGTACTTC
CDR3aa: CASSLRQPSLGQYF

v_gene: TRBV6-1
j_gene: TRBJ1-2
d_gene: .
abundance: .
CDR3nt: TGTGCCACCGGAGCTAACTATGGCTACACCTTC
CDR3aa: CATGANYGYTF

v_gene: TRBV4-2
j_gene: TRBJ2-3
d_gene: TRBD2
abundance: .
CDR3nt: TGTGCCAGCAGCCAAGAAGGGCTAGCGGGTTCCACAGATACGCAGTATTTT
CDR3aa: CASSQEGLAGSTDTQYF

v_gene: TRBV5-4
j_gene: TRBJ2-3
d_gene: .
abundance: .
CDR3nt: TGTGCCAGCAGCTTGAGGTACAGGGTTAGCACAGATACGCAGTATTTT
CDR3aa: CASSLRYRVSTDTQYF

v_gene: TRBV7-3
j_gene: TRBJ1-2
d_gene: .
abundance: .
CDR3nt: TGTGCCAGCAGCCCCCGGCACGGGGGGGATGGCTACACCTTC
CDR3aa: CASSPRHGGDGYTF

v_gene: TRBV5-1
j_gene: TRBJ2-3
d_gene: .
abundance: .
CDR3nt: TGCGCCAGCAGCTTCCGCAGTAAATCCACAGATACGCAGTATTTT
CDR3aa: CASSFRSKSTDTQYF

v_gene: TRBV19
j_gene: TRBJ2-2
d_gene: .
abundance: .
CDR3nt: TGTGCCAGTAGTAGGGGCGCCGGGGAGCTGTTTTTT
CDR3aa: CASSRGAGELFF

v_gene: TRBV7-9
j_gene: TRBJ1-6
d_gene: .
abundance: few
CDR3nt: TGTGCCAGCAGCTCGACAGCGAATAATTCACCCCTCCACTTT
CDR3aa: CASSSTANNSPLHF

v_gene: TRBV10-3
j_gene: TRBJ1-2
d_gene: .
abundance: .
CDR3nt: TGTGCCATCAGTAACGCGGCGAGTGTCTACACCTTC
CDR3aa: CAISNAASVYTF

v_gene: TRBV2
j_gene: TRBJ2-2
d_gene: .
abundance: .
CDR3nt: TGTGCCAGCAGTGAATACAGGAGCCTCACCGGGGAGCTGTTTTTT
CDR3aa: CASSEYRSLTGELFF

v_gene: TRBV15
j_gene: TRBJ1-5
d_gene: .
abundance: few
CDR3nt: TGTGCCACCAGTAGGCGGGACAGCAATCAGCCCCAGCATTTT
CDR3aa: CATSRRDSNQPQHF

v_gene: TRBV19
j_gene: TRBJ1-2
d_gene: .
abundance: .
CDR3nt: TGTGCCAGTACGGGGATTATGGGAATCTATGGCTACACCTTC
CDR3aa: CASTGIMGIYGYTF

v_gene: TRBV10-3
j_gene: TRBJ1-2
d_gene: TRBD1
abundance: .
CDR3nt: TGTGCCATCAGTGAGATGTCAGGGGGGCGAAACTATGGCTACACCTTC
CDR3aa: CAISEMSGGRNYGYTF

v_gene: TRBV6-5
j_gene: TRBJ2-7
d_gene: TRBD1
abundance: .
CDR3nt: TGTGCCAGCAGTTACTCGAAGGCAGGGGGCAACGAGCAGTACTTC
CDR3aa: CASSYSKAGGNEQYF

v_gene: TRBV6-5
j_gene: TRBJ2-1
d_gene: TRBD2
abundance: .
CDR3nt: TGTGCCAGCAGTTATAGCGGGGGGCCCAACAATGAGCAGTTCTTC
CDR3aa: CASSYSGGPNNEQFF

v_gene: TRBV4-2
j_gene: TRBJ1-1
d_gene: TRBD1
abundance: .
CDR3nt: TGTGCCAGCAGCCGACAGGGAGCTGAAGCTTTCTTT
CDR3aa: CASSRQGAEAFF

v_gene: TRBV7-2
j_gene: TRBJ2-7
d_gene: .
abundance: few
CDR3nt: TGTGCCAGCAGCCGGGACATAACCTACGAGCAGTACTTC
CDR3aa: CASSRDITYEQYF

v_gene: TRBV30
j_gene: TRBJ1-4
d_gene: .
abundance: .
CDR3nt: TGTGCCTGGAGTGTAGGAGGTTCGTCGGAAAAACTGTTTTTT
CDR3aa: CAWSVGGSSEKLFF

v_gene: TRBV29-1
j_gene: TRBJ2-7
d_gene: .
abundance: few
CDR3nt: TGCAGCGTTGAGCAGGGCTCCTACGAGCAGTACTTC
CDR3aa: CSVEQGSYEQYF

v_gene: TRBV12-5
j_gene: TRBJ1-2
d_gene: .
abundance: few
CDR3nt: TGTGCTAGTGGCCTCGGCGGGGCAGGCTATGGCTACACCTTC
CDR3aa: CASGLGGAGYGYTF

v_gene: TRBV28
j_gene: TRBJ1-4
d_gene: .
abundance: .
CDR3nt: TGTGCCAGCAGCACCCAGGGTTTGCACGAAAAACTGTTTTTT
CDR3aa: CASSTQGLHEKLFF

v_gene: TRBV2
j_gene: TRBJ1-2
d_gene: TRBD1
abundance: .
CDR3nt: TGTGCCGGAACAGGGGGCGTAGGCTATGGCTACACCTTC
CDR3aa: CAGTGGVGYGYTF

v_gene: TRBV5-1
j_gene: TRBJ2-1
d_gene: TRBD1
abundance: .
CDR3nt: TGCGCCAGCGGACTTCCCCCGGGACAGGGGGCCGATGAGCAGTTCTTC
CDR3aa: CASGLPPGQGADEQFF

v_gene: TRBV15
j_gene: TRBJ1-6
d_gene: .
abundance: .
CDR3nt: TGTGCCACCAGTCCCCCTAGGTCCAGACAGAGCTCCTATAATTCACCCCTCCACTTT
CDR3aa: CATSPPRSRQSSYNSPLHF

v_gene: TRBV6-5
j_gene: TRBJ2-6
d_gene: .
abundance: once
CDR3nt: TGTGCCAGCAAGTCCGGCTCTGGGGCCAACGTCCTGACTTTC
CDR3aa: CASKSGSGANVLTF

v_gene: TRBV7-2
j_gene: TRBJ1-5
d_gene: .
abundance: .
CDR3nt: TGTGCCAGCAGCTTACGGAGGGGACAGCCCCAGCATTTT
CDR3aa: CASSLRRGQPQHF

v_gene: TRBV28
j_gene: TRBJ1-5
d_gene: .
abundance: few
CDR3nt: TGTGCCAGCAGTCTTCAGGCTCAGCCCCAGCATTTT
CDR3aa: CASSLQAQPQHF

v_gene: TRBV28
j_gene: TRBJ1-2
d_gene: .
abundance: once
CDR3nt: TGTGCCAGCAGTCAGGAGGGACTCTATGGCTACACCTTC
CDR3aa: CASSQEGLYGYTF

v_gene: TRBV30
j_gene: TRBJ1-4
d_gene: TRBD1
abundance: .
CDR3nt: TGTGCCTGGAGTGCCCCCGCCGGGACAGGGGGCGGTTTCGATGAAAAACTGTTTTTT
CDR3aa: CAWSAPAGTGGGFDEKLFF

v_gene: TRBV6-5
j_gene: TRBJ1-2
d_gene: TRBD1
abundance: .
CDR3nt: TGTGCCAGCAGTTACCGGACAGGGGGCCCTAGTGGCTACACCTTC
CDR3aa: CASSYRTGGPSGYTF

v_gene: TRBV29-1
j_gene: TRBJ2-5
d_gene: .
abundance: .
CDR3nt: TGCAGCGTTGGACAGATACAAGAGACCCAGTACTTC
CDR3aa: CSVGQIQETQYF

v_gene: TRBV5-6
j_gene: TRBJ1-6
d_gene: .
abundance: .
CDR3nt: TGTGCCAGCAGCTTGGTGGACAGATTCGGCGGTTTCCTCCACTTT
CDR3aa: CASSLVDRFGGFLHF

v_gene: TRBV19
j_gene: TRBJ1-3
d_gene: .
abundance: .
CDR3nt: TGTGCCAGTAGTATGAGGGGGACTGGAAACACCATATATTTT
CDR3aa: CASSMRGTGNTIYF

v_gene: TRBV18
j_gene: TRBJ2-1
d_gene: .
abundance: few
CDR3nt: TGTGCCAGCTCACCACGGGGGGTCAGGGACAATGAGCAGTTCTTC
CDR3aa: CASSPRGVRDNEQFF

v_gene: TRBV10-2
j_gene: TRBJ2-1
d_gene: .
abundance: .
CDR3nt: TGCGCCAGCAGTGAGTCTGTACTGAGCTCCTACAATGAGCAGTTCTTC
CDR3aa: CASSESVLSSYNEQFF

v_gene: TRBV7-8
j_gene: TRBJ1-5
d_gene: .
abundance: few
CDR3nt: TGTGCCAGCAGCCAGGACATCCGTCAGCCCCAGCATTTT
CDR3aa: CASSQDIRQPQHF

v_gene: TRBV15
j_gene: TRBJ1-2
d_gene: TRBD1
abundance: few
CDR3nt: TGTGCCACCAGCAGAGATGACGGGACAGGAGGCTACACCTTC
CDR3aa: CATSRDDGTGGYTF

v_gene: TRBV6-6
j_gene: TRBJ1-5
d_gene: .
abundance: .
CDR3nt: TGTGCCAGCAGTTATGCGGACAGTCCCCAGCCCCAGCATTTT
CDR3aa: CASSYADSPQPQHF

v_gene: TRBV9
j_gene: TRBJ2-5
d_gene: .
abundance: .
CDR3nt: TGTGCCAGCAGCGTCGGCGGGGTTCAAGAGACCCAGTACTTC
CDR3aa: CASSVGGVQETQYF

v_gene: TRBV28
j_gene: TRBJ1-3
d_gene: .
abundance: .
CDR3nt: TGTGCCAGCAGTTATAAAAACACCATATATTTT
CDR3aa: CASSYKNTIYF

v_gene: TRBV7-9
j_gene: TRBJ2-1
d_gene: TRBD1
abundance: few
CDR3nt: TGTGCCAGCAGCTTAAGACAGGGGTTTGATGAGCAGTTCTTC
CDR3aa: CASSLRQGFDEQFF

v_gene: TRBV10-2
j_gene: TRBJ1-5
d_gene: TRBD1
abundance: .
CDR3nt: TGCGCCAGCAGTGGGGACAGCGATCAGCCCCAGCATTTT
CDR3aa: CASSGDSDQPQHF

v_gene: TRBV11-2
j_gene: TRBJ1-6
d_gene: TRBD1
abundance: once
CDR3nt: TGTGCCAGCAGTTGGGACAGAGATAATTCACCCCTCCACTTT
CDR3aa: CASSWDRDNSPLHF

v_gene: TRBV5-1
j_gene: TRBJ1-1
d_gene: .
abundance: .
CDR3nt: TGCGCCAGCAGCTTGTCGCCGGGGAACACTGAAGCTTTCTTT
CDR3aa: CASSLSPGNTEAFF

v_gene: TRBV28
j_gene: TRBJ1-2
d_gene: .
abundance: .
CDR3nt: TGTGCCAGCAGTTCAGGACAATTTGGCTACACCTTC
CDR3aa: CASSSGQFGYTF

v_gene: TRBV19
j_gene: TRBJ1-1
d_gene: TRBD1
abundance: .
CDR3nt: TGTGCCAGTAGCTCGACAGGGGGCCGGGCTGAAGCTTTCTTT
CDR3aa: CASSSTGGRAEAFF

v_gene: TRBV7-2
j_gene: TRBJ2-7
d_gene: TRBD1
abundance: .
CDR3nt: TGTGCCAGCAGCTTGGGACAGGGGGGCTACGAGCAGTACTTC
CDR3aa: CASSLGQGGYEQYF

v_gene: TRBV29-1
j_gene: TRBJ2-1
d_gene: TRBD1
abundance: .
CDR3nt: TGCAGCGTTGCGAGGGGGCCGTGGGAGCAGTTCTTC
CDR3aa: CSVARGPWEQFF

v_gene: TRBV6-5
j_gene: TRBJ2-3
d_gene: TRBD2
abundance: .
CDR3nt: TGTGCCAGCAGTATGAAGCGGGGGAGCACAGATACGCAGTATTTT
CDR3aa: CASSMKRGSTDTQYF

v_gene: TRBV23-1
j_gene: TRBJ1-2
d_gene: .
abundance: .
CDR3nt: TGCGCCAGCACCGCAGACAGGTTCTGTCCTGTTAACTATGGCTACACCTTC
CDR3aa: CASTADRFCPVNYGYTF